This TCR beta chain stems from a study of beta chain features in type 1 diabetes. Study-wide points: Type 1 diabetes patients showed a moderate but significant shortening of TCRB CDR3s in all four CD4+ subsets. Cells expressing TCR highly could be over-represented by cDNA sequencing.

Reverse transcribing all isolated RNA meant expressed TCRB transcripts were sequenced. The protocol was immunoSEQ multiplex PCR, while the TCRdb copy is restricted to in-frame clones and leaves out a portion. The data hold 500,000 to 850,000 clones, with roughly an eighth observed a single time. As concerns this clone: The antigen remains unidentified. Other nucleotide sequences from this sample produce the same CDR3.

The CDR3 runs to 14 residues. V lost 0 bases to trimming and J lost 5 bases; unmatched junction nucleotides: 2. The germline V gene encodes CDR1 MNHNS and CDR2 SASEGT. Heparinised blood was drawn once per donor, averaging around 120 mL. Sorted CD4+ subsets: naive, central memory, regulatory, stem cell-like memory (CD45RO/CCR7/CD25/CD127/CD95/CD27 panel). The V call is TRBV6-1, the J call TRBJ2-5, with TRBD2 matching 8 bases. This receptor was obtained from a man younger than 35 with type 1 diabetes. Material: naive CD4+ T cells from blood. The CDR3 loop reads CASSEAGGRETQYF. For the CDR3, the DNA is TGTGCCAGCAGTGAAGCCGGCGGGAGGGAGACCCAGTACTTC.